This TCR beta chain was identified during a study of T and B cells in COVID-19 patients (dated by TCRdb to about 2020). Context from the whole study: In this study, adaptive immunity was profiled in COVID-19 patients who either had active infection or had recovered, using TRB and IGH repertoire sequencing of peripheral blood. A recovered cohort comprised roughly 19 patients contributing 20 to 25 samples, mostly after mild to moderate COVID-19 managed as outpatients. A median age of approximately 37 years was recorded in the recovered cohort versus around 70 years in the active-infection cohort. Critical illness requiring mechanical ventilation or ECMO was present in three fifths of the roughly 20 patients in the active-infection cohort. Of the 20 to 25 patients in the active-infection cohort, about 17 had comorbidities associated with unfavorable COVID-19 outcome. The TCR and BCR sequence repository comprised roughly 35 patients and about 70 time points, with over 7 million TCR sequences analysed. Two patients were included in both the recovered and active cohorts because samples were available from active disease and after recovery. For the repertoire analyses, the comparison was an age-matched reference group of about 36 healthy donors who were negative for COVID-19 antibodies. As many as 9 follow-up blood samples were taken per patient, and some of the samples covered different disease stages within the same individual.

Sequencing used an Illumina MiSeq. TRB rearrangements were amplified by multiplex PCR with BIOMED2 TRB-A/B primer pools. Illumina-compatible adapters and 7-nucleotide sample barcodes were added to the amplicons in two consecutive PCRs. All library PCRs used Phusion HS II polymerase. Amplicons were gel-purified with the NucleoSpin Gel and PCR Clean-up kit, quantified on Qubit, and pooled at about 4 nM. The quality of the amplicon pool was checked on an Agilent 2100 Bioanalyzer prior to Illumina next-generation sequencing. The paper's processing steps were these. Annotation of TRB rearrangements was performed with MiXCR 3.0.8 using the default MiXCR reference library. Non-productive reads and sequences with fewer than 2 reads were removed, and every unique CDR3 nucleotide sequence was treated as one clone. Clonality, diversity, richness and V-J gene usage were calculated in R 3.5.1. GLIPH2 was used to cluster TCRs based on CDR3 similarity, and OLGA was used to calculate the generation probabilities. GLIPH2 clusters were kept only if they contained at least four unique TCR clonotypes found in at least three individuals. The public reads were quality trimmed at Q25 with fastp and then assembled into clones with MiXCR by TCRdb, keeping productive beta chains. Rows matching on CDR3 protein sequence are summarized as one entry with the most common DNA and genes. Clone size and V and J calls follow TCRdb, not the original study. This sample is represented by about 27,000 distinct CDR3 sequences; about 31% of them were singletons. Of the sample, around 1.6% is held by the ten largest clones.

Genomic DNA extracted from blood, in amounts of 250-500 ng, served as the starting material for amplifying TRB repertoires. V is reduced by 1 base and J by 4 bases, leaving a spacing of 14 bases between them. Spanning cysteine to phenylalanine, the CDR3 consists of 16 amino acids. Solely the CDR3 DNA is kept, with 48 bases framed from the first base. The CDR1 and CDR2 encoded by the germline V gene (reference sequence) are MNHEY and SMNVEV. Points the paper makes about the study in general: The recovered cohort had approximately 2,500 exclusive TCR clusters, including about 34 low-pGen clusters. In active COVID-19, TRB repertoires were highly clonal, while at recovery, diversity and richness increased above the levels seen in healthy donors. The cohort was considered too small for HLA contributions to COVID-19 susceptibility or severity to be assessed. Prospective validation of the reported TCR clusters was stated to be required before clinical use. Specific T cell subsets (CD4+/Treg/CD8+) and sorted SARS-CoV-2-responsive or tetramer+ T cells had not yet been sequenced, with those experiments still ongoing. Strongly skewed TRBV/TRBJ gene usage was reported in patients with COVID-19. Few blood samples were available from mildly ill patients while symptoms were present or from severe cases at early time points.

This clonotype was seen a few times. The antigen this receptor binds is unknown. Per-base qualities were not stored, and no clone one base away is much larger. The chain is assembled from TRBV27 and TRBJ1-5; a tentative D match to TRBD1 spans 6 bases. The specimen sequenced was blood. The TCR originated in a human donor who had recovered from COVID-19. In nucleotides, the sequence is TGTGCCAGCAGTTTATTGGGGGGGCCGCAGAATCAGCCCCAGCATTTT. It codes for CASSLLGGPQNQPQHF.